This T cell receptor (beta chain) was captured by sequencing in a study of chemoradiotherapy in HPV16-positive cancers. The study's findings and limits: HPV-specific T cells were functionally defined from only two HPV16-positive patients. During treatment, candidate HPV-specific clones and E7-related motifs expanded in tumor.

The germline V gene encodes CDR1 MNHEY and CDR2 SVGAGI. This CDR3 has 15 residues. With V trimmed by 2 bases and J by 2 bases, 0 bases remained unmatched. TCRdb's copy holds only in-frame clones and misses some; the assay was immunoSEQ multiplex PCR. The sample consists of some 35,000 clones, about 90% of them appearing once. As regards this clone: Its antigen remains unknown.

The sequenced sample was blood, obtained from a patient who underwent chemoradiotherapy. The chain carries TRBV6-5 and TRBJ1-4; 9 nucleotides line up with TRBD1. The sequence derives from a human donor with HPV-associated anogenital cancer. For the CDR3, the DNA is TGTGCCAGCAGTTACGACAGGGGGACTAATGAAAAACTGTTTTTT. Amino acids: CASSYDRGTNEKLFF.